The 31 T cell receptor beta chains listed next were all sequenced from one sample in a study of cytomegalovirus exposure and HLA in healthy donors. Vbeta (60) and Jbeta (13) primers were used in the PCR. Repertoires were generated with immunoSEQ multiplex PCR, while TCRdb's copy carries only in-frame clones and drops some. The top ten hold 1.4% of the sample, which has just over 60,000 clones, about 87% seen once. Sample: PBMCs. Receptors were obtained from a man aged 18 to 30 in good health and CMV-seronegative.

The V and J genes are TRBV25-1 and TRBJ1-5; TRBD1 agrees at 7 bases. The CDR3 totals 13 residues. Germline CDR1 and CDR2: MGHDK and SYGVNS. V shed 6 bases, J shed 3 bases, and the junction held 2 bases outside the gene matches. DNA for the CDR3: TGTGCCAGCAGACAGGGGATCAATCAGCCCCAGCATTTT. Protein: CASRQGINQPQHF.

The chain uses TRBV2 and TRBJ1-6, with TRBD1 as a possible D gene (5 bases). This CDR3 region has 17 residues. V dropped 2 bases and J dropped 5 bases, with 16 bases sitting between them. Germline-derived CDR1 and CDR2 are SNHLY and FYNNEI. CDR3: CASSERGLGYNNSPLHF. As DNA, the CDR3 is TGTGCCAGCAGTGAACGGGGACTGGGGTATAATAATTCACCCCTCCACTTT.

The chain employs TRBV7-6 and TRBJ1-5; 10 bases map to TRBD1. This CDR3 comprises 14 residues. J lost 9 bases, V lost 4 bases, and 6 bases had no gene match. Looked up from germline, CDR1 is SGHVS and CDR2 is FNYEAQ. In nucleotides, the CDR3 is TGTGCCAGCAGCTCCGGACAGGGGGGAGGGCCCCAGCATTTT. Translating it yields CASSSGQGGGPQHF.

The count of this clone is one. The J gene is TRBJ1-1, the V gene TRBV4-1; a possible D gene is TRBD1 (5 bases). CDR1 is MGHRA, CDR2 YSYEKL, per germline. The CDR3 consists of 16 residues. V dropped 4 bases and J dropped 3 bases, with 18 bases sitting between them. The CDR3 DNA reads TGCGCCAGCAGCCCAAGGGAAGGGGTACTTGACACTGAAGCTTTCTTT. This gives the protein CASSPREGVLDTEAFF.

This clone showed up just a few times. V and J are TRBV11-2 and TRBJ2-7; 12 positions match TRBD2. J was trimmed by 5 bases and V by 2 bases; bases with no gene match: 7. The length of the CDR3 is 16 residues. Germline CDR1 SGHAT, CDR2 FQNNGV. This CDR3 is CASSLQGLAGGDEQYF. CDR3 DNA sequence: TGTGCCAGCAGCTTACAGGGACTAGCGGGCGGTGACGAGCAGTACTTC.

This chain links TRBV6-5 with TRBJ1-5; D is possibly TRBD1 (6 bases). Looked up from germline, CDR1 is MNHEY and CDR2 is SVGAGI. The CDR3 covers 13 residues. V was trimmed by 6 bases and J by 6 bases, leaving 12 bases between them. The CDR3 coding sequence is TGTGCCAGCAGCAAACAGGGTACTCAGCCCCAGCATTTT. Translated: CASSKQGTQPQHF.

The J gene is TRBJ2-5, the V gene TRBV27, with no clear D. From germline, CDR1 is MNHEY and CDR2 SMNVEV (reference sequence). Trimming cost V 3 bases and J 2 bases, with 7 bases left between them. The length of the CDR3 is 13 residues. The CDR3 DNA reads TGTGCCAGCAGTTTTGTCCGTCAAGAGACCCAGTACTTC. Encoded protein: CASSFVRQETQYF.

The chain couples TRBV7-3 to TRBJ1-2; D remains ambiguous. The CDR3 contains 13 residues. Trimming took 5 bases from V and 4 from J, leaving 11 bases between them. CDR1 SGHTA and CDR2 FQGTGA come from the germline V gene. CDR3 DNA: TGTGCCAGCAGCACTGACACCGGCTATGGCTACACCTTC. The encoded protein is CASSTDTGYGYTF.

The rearrangement joins TRBV7-6 to TRBJ2-7; D may be TRBD1 (6 bases). Trimming removed 5 bases at V and 2 bases at J, with 10 bases between. CDR1 is SGHVS and CDR2 is FNYEAQ in the germline V gene. CDR3 length equals 13 residues. This chain's CDR3 is CASSVDRTYEQYF. CDR3 coding DNA: TGTGCCAGCAGCGTCGACAGGACCTACGAGCAGTACTTC.

The chain couples TRBV10-1 to TRBJ2-7; the D gene is possibly TRBD2 (5 bases). Germline CDR1 is WNHNN and CDR2 is SYGVQD (reference sequence). The CDR3 consists of 14 residues. The V end was cut by 4 bases, the J end by 3 bases, with 13 bases between. The CDR3 DNA is TGCGCCAGCAGTGCGGGATCAGAGATCTACGAGCAGTACTTC. It encodes CASSAGSEIYEQYF.

The count of this clone is one. The rearrangement links TRBV9 to TRBJ1-1, with TRBD1 matching over 7 bases. The CDR3 is 21 residues long. Germline V CDR1 and CDR2: SGDLS, YYNGEE. V was clipped by 4 bases and J by 2 bases; unmatched bases: 26. CDR3: CASSSQDGTAYQKNTNTEAFF. The DNA of the CDR3 is TGTGCCAGCAGCTCCCAAGACGGGACAGCCTACCAAAAGAACACTAACACTGAAGCTTTCTTT.

This clone was observed a handful of times. V and J are TRBV6-5 and TRBJ1-1; D gene unclear. The germline V and J ends were trimmed by 7 bases and 3 bases, with 18 bases remaining between them. This CDR3 region has 15 residues. Germline loops: CDR1 MNHEY, CDR2 SVGAGI. The DNA of the CDR3 is TGTGCCAGCACCCGGGAAATAAATGGGCACACTGAAGCTTTCTTT. Translation: CASTREINGHTEAFF.

This clone was detected once. The V call is TRBV19, the J call TRBJ1-2; D not certain. The CDR3 extends over 12 amino acids. V dropped 6 bases and J dropped 3 bases, with 8 bases sitting between them. CDR1 and CDR2 from the germline V gene are LNHDA and SQIVND (reference sequence). In nucleotides, the CDR3 is TGTGCCAGTAGCAGGTGGGACTATGGCTACACCTTC. Encoded protein: CASSRWDYGYTF.

V usage is TRBV30 and J usage is TRBJ1-4; 8 bases agree with TRBD1. V trimming: 3 bases; J trimming: 8 bases; junction bases outside the gene matches: 8. Germline-derived CDR1 and CDR2 are GTSNPN and SVGIG (reference sequence). CDR3 length equals 14 residues. The CDR3, as DNA: TGTGCCTGGAGCATGACAGGGGTTGAGGAAAAACTGTTTTTT. It yields the protein CAWSMTGVEEKLFF.

About this clone itself: One end of the junction varies from germline; a read error may be responsible. This chain uses TRBV18 with TRBJ1-1, with TRBD1 matching over 7 bases. The CDR3 has 15 amino acids. Looked up from germline, CDR1 is KGHSH and CDR2 is LQKENI. Here the CDR3 reads CASSPLPGQTTEAFF. For the CDR3, the DNA is TGTGCCAGCTCTCCACTTCCGGGACAGACCACTGAAGCTTTCTTT.

This chain joins TRBV28 and TRBJ2-5; TRBD1 matches at 7 bases. Germline V gives CDR1 MDHEN, CDR2 SYDVKM. After removal of 5 bases from V and 2 bases from J, the junction contained 5 bases not matched to a gene. There are 14 residues in the CDR3. CDR3 sequence (DNA): TGTGCCAGCAGTCCAGGGACAGATCAAGAGACCCAGTACTTC. Protein: CASSPGTDQETQYF.

A word on this clone: One end of the junction fails to match germline, which may point to a read error. The V call is TRBV6-4, the J call TRBJ1-1; no reliable D call. The CDR3 totals 14 residues. Germline lookup yields CDR1 MRHNA and CDR2 SNTAGT. The CDR3 nucleotides are TGTGCCAGCAGGCCTGGGCCCGGGAACGCTGAAGCTTTCTTT. It translates to CASRPGPGNAEAFF.

In its sample, this clone was seen once. The chain is built from TRBV12-5 and TRBJ1-1, with no clear D. Looked up from germline, CDR1 is LGHNT and CDR2 is FRNRAP. V gave up 3 bases and J gave up 5 bases, with 7 bases separating them. The CDR3 contains 12 residues. This CDR3 reads CASGFLETEAFF. CDR3 bases: TGTGCTAGTGGTTTTCTAGAGACTGAAGCTTTCTTT.

The chain is built from TRBV6-5 and TRBJ1-6, with TRBD1 identical over 8 bases. Unmatched junction bases numbered 8, after V lost 7 bases and J lost 9 bases. Germline-derived CDR1 and CDR2 are MNHEY and SVGAGI. The CDR3 extends over 14 amino acids. As DNA, the CDR3 is TGTGCCAGCAAAATGACAGGGGCTAGTTCACCCCTCCACTTT. Translated: CASKMTGASSPLHF.

This rearrangement joins TRBV5-4 to TRBJ2-7; D gene uncertain. Trimming left V 4 bases short and J 2 bases short, with 22 bases between. CDR1 and CDR2 (germline): SGHNT, YYREEE (reference sequence). This CDR3 region has 17 residues. The chain's CDR3 is CASSHYPKLRKAYEQYF. Here the CDR3 DNA reads TGTGCCAGCAGCCACTACCCCAAACTCCGGAAAGCCTACGAGCAGTACTTC.

The chain carries TRBV5-6 and TRBJ1-5; no reliable D call. V dropped 0 bases and J dropped 5 bases, with 9 bases sitting between them. The V gene's germline CDR1 is SGHDT and CDR2 YYEEEE. This CDR3 is built from 14 residues. DNA of the CDR3: TGTGCCAGCAGCTTGGGGGCGCCGGATCAGCCCCAGCATTTT. The encoded protein is CASSLGAPDQPQHF.

In this sample, this clone turned up once. The gene calls are TRBV2 and TRBJ2-7; D gene uncertain. Deletions cut 7 bases from V and 0 bases from J, with 13 bases between. The CDR3 is made up of 14 amino acids. Germline V gives CDR1 SNHLY, CDR2 FYNNEI. Here the CDR3 reads CASTIDFSSYEQYF. For the CDR3, the DNA is TGTGCCAGCACTATAGACTTTAGCTCCTACGAGCAGTACTTC.

This chain uses TRBV27 with TRBJ2-6; TRBD2 is a possible D gene (5 bases). The germline V and J ends were trimmed by 3 bases and 0 bases, with 6 bases remaining between them. The CDR3 runs 15 residues. The germline V gene has CDR1 MNHEY and CDR2 SMNVEV (reference sequence). The CDR3 DNA follows: TGTGCCAGCAGTTTGGAGGCCTCTGGGGCCAACGTCCTGACTTTC. Residues: CASSLEASGANVLTF.

In this sample, this clone turned up a few times. The chain is built from TRBV5-1 and TRBJ2-3, with D possibly TRBD1 on 5 matching bases. Trimming took 4 bases from V and 2 from J, leaving 20 bases between them. Germline CDR1 and CDR2: SGHRS and YFSETQ. There are 17 residues in the CDR3. Written as DNA, the CDR3 is TGCGCCAGCAGCCCAACCCGCCCTGGACACTTCACAGATACGCAGTATTTT. Its protein product is CASSPTRPGHFTDTQYF.

A single count supports this clone. J is TRBJ2-1 and V is TRBV11-3; 7 positions agree with TRBD1. V gave up 5 bases and J gave up 0 bases; unmatched junction bases: 4. There are 15 residues in the CDR3. CDR1 and CDR2 (germline): SGHNT, YENEEA. CDR3 DNA sequence: TGTGCCAGCAGCCCCCGGGACAGCTCCTACAATGAGCAGTTCTTC. As protein: CASSPRDSSYNEQFF. The full variable domain, its missing parts supplied by reference TRBV11-3 and TRBJ2-1, is EAGVVQSPRYKIIEKKQPVAFWCNPISGHNTLYWYLQNLGQGPELLIRYENEEAVDDSQLPKDRFSAERLKGVDSTLKIQPAELGDSAVYLCASSPRDSSYNEQFFGPGTRLTVL.

The chain recombines TRBV10-2 with TRBJ1-1, with D perhaps TRBD1 (5 bases). The V gene's germline CDR1 is WSHSY and CDR2 SAAADI. The CDR3 length is 13 residues. V dropped 8 bases and J dropped 3 bases, with 13 bases sitting between them. CDR3 bases: TGCGCCAGCTTAGATTCGGGGGACACTGAAGCTTTCTTT. It is translated as CASLDSGDTEAFF.

V gene TRBV10-3 combines with J gene TRBJ2-5; tentatively, D is TRBD1 (5 bases). Germline V gene sequence: CDR1 ENHRY, CDR2 SYGVKD. The CDR3 runs to 12 residues. V gave up 9 bases and J gave up 5 bases, with 13 bases separating them. The CDR3, as DNA: TGTGCCATTTCCCAGGGTGGGGAGACCCAGTACTTC. Protein product: CAISQGGETQYF.

This clone was observed a handful of times. V is TRBV18 and J is TRBJ2-1; 8 bases line up with TRBD2. From germline, CDR1 is KGHSH and CDR2 LQKENI. The CDR3 is 14 amino acids. The V gene end was trimmed by 2 bases and the J gene end by 10 bases; junction bases not matched to a gene: 7. The CDR3 protein is CASSPGQERGEQFF. CDR3 sequence (DNA): TGTGCCAGCTCACCAGGGCAGGAGCGGGGGGAGCAGTTCTTC.

The chain combines TRBV6-5 with TRBJ2-3; 9 bases map to TRBD2. V shed 3 bases and J 2 bases; nucleotides not matched to a gene: 6. Germline-derived CDR1 and CDR2 are MNHEY and SVGAGI. This CDR3 contains 16 residues. The CDR3 loop is CASSYWIAGDTDTQYF. DNA of the CDR3: TGTGCCAGCAGTTATTGGATAGCGGGGGACACAGATACGCAGTATTTT.

The chain employs TRBV5-1 and TRBJ2-7, with D uncertain. Germline CDR1 SGHRS, CDR2 YFSETQ. The CDR3 loop spans 13 amino acids. V was pared by 0 bases and J by 2 bases, with 6 bases between. CDR3 nucleotide sequence: TGCGCCAGCAGCTTGGCCCAGACCTACGAGCAGTACTTC. Translating it yields CASSLAQTYEQYF.

The V call is TRBV2, the J call TRBJ1-2; the D gene is possibly TRBD1 (5 bases). The V gene lost 4 bases and the J gene lost 6 bases, with 18 bases spanning the gap. The germline V gene has CDR1 SNHLY and CDR2 FYNNEI. This CDR3 has 15 residues. The chain's CDR3 is CASSGDFQGWDGYTF. For the CDR3, the DNA is TGTGCCAGCAGTGGTGACTTTCAGGGATGGGATGGCTACACCTTC.